The 9 T cell receptor beta chains below all came from one sample that was sequenced in a study of shared clonotypes between healthy human individuals. Sequencing used immunoSEQ multiplex PCR; TCRdb keeps in-frame clones, though not all of them. The table has 560,000 or so clones, 96% seen once; the top ten hold less than 0.12%. Naive CD8 cells lacked CD45RO and underwent positive selection for CCR7, leaving out terminally differentiated effector memory CD45RA+ cells. Sequenced: naive CD8+ T cells sorted from blood. The source of these receptors is a woman aged 25 to 39 in good health.

The chain carries TRBV5-6 and TRBJ1-2, with 7 bases lining up with TRBD1. The CDR3 consists of 16 residues. V shed 0 bases, J shed 4 bases, and the junction held 9 bases outside the gene matches. The germline CDR1 and CDR2 sequences are SGHDT and YYEEEE. The CDR3 protein is CASSLAGTERSYGYTF. In DNA, the CDR3 is TGTGCCAGCAGCTTGGCCGGGACAGAGCGTAGCTATGGCTACACCTTC.

The J gene is TRBJ2-1, the V gene TRBV11-2; 16 nucleotides agree with TRBD2. The CDR3 is made up of 18 amino acids. The V gene end was trimmed by 4 bases and the J gene end by 8 bases; junction bases not matched to a gene: 11. Germline CDR1 and CDR2: SGHAT and FQNNGV. CDR3 amino acids: CASSWEPGLAGGYDEQFF. DNA for the CDR3: TGTGCCAGCAGCTGGGAACCGGGACTAGCGGGAGGGTACGATGAGCAGTTCTTC.

The chain carries TRBV10-3 and TRBJ2-7, with a tentative D call TRBD1 (6 bases). This CDR3 spans 14 amino acids. Trimming stripped 3 bases from V and 2 bases from J, with 11 bases between. Germline V lookup: CDR1 ENHRY, CDR2 SYGVKD. For the CDR3, the DNA is TGTGCCATCAGTGATCGGGACACCCCCTACGAGCAGTACTTC. Encoded protein: CAISDRDTPYEQYF.

V is TRBV7-9 and J is TRBJ2-1, with D possibly TRBD2 on 6 matching bases. Germline lookup yields CDR1 SEHNR and CDR2 FQNEAQ (reference sequence). The CDR3 runs 15 residues. Trimming cost V 4 bases and J 8 bases, with 18 bases left between them. In DNA form, the CDR3 reads TGTGCCAGCAGCTCGGGAGTGTTCACCTTGGATGAGCAGTTCTTC. Protein: CASSSGVFTLDEQFF.

This clone was seen just once. J is TRBJ2-7 and V is TRBV29-1; D is tentatively TRBD1 or TRBD2 (5 bases each). The V and J ends lost 4 bases and 6 bases respectively, with 10 bases between them. The CDR3 has 11 amino acids. The V gene's germline CDR1 is SQVTM and CDR2 ANQGSEA. CDR3 DNA: TGCAGCGTTGCTTGGGGGTCCGAGCAGTACTTC. This translates into CSVAWGSEQYF.

In the case of this clone: This same CDR3 is encoded by further DNA sequences in the sample. CDR3: CASSMGQGHQPQHF. In DNA form, the CDR3 reads TGTGCCAGTAGTATGGGACAGGGCCATCAGCCCCAGCATTTT. The genes are TRBV19 and TRBJ1-5; TRBD1 matches at 9 bases. Per germline, CDR1 LNHDA and CDR2 SQIVND (reference sequence). The V gene end was trimmed by 3 bases and the J gene end by 5 bases; junction bases not matched to a gene: 2. This CDR3 is built from 14 residues.

The chain joins TRBV28 to TRBJ2-7, with 7 bases aligning to TRBD2. Trimming at V came to 6 bases and at J to 2 bases, leaving 7 bases not matched to a gene. Looked up from germline, CDR1 is MDHEN and CDR2 is SYDVKM. The CDR3 loop spans 14 amino acids. This chain's CDR3 is CASRPFGGAYEQYF. In DNA, the CDR3 is TGTGCCAGCAGACCTTTTGGGGGGGCCTACGAGCAGTACTTC.

This clone has only one observation. The CDR3 sequence: CASSESDWGGTTDTQYF. The CDR3 nucleotides are TGTGCCAGCAGTGAGTCCGACTGGGGGGGGACCACAGATACGCAGTATTTT. The V and J genes are TRBV2 and TRBJ2-3; 7 nucleotides align to TRBD2. CDR1 SNHLY and CDR2 FYNNEI come from the germline V gene. The CDR3 is made up of 17 amino acids. Trimming at V came to 3 bases and at J to 2 bases, leaving 11 bases not matched to a gene.

Note on this clone: Other nucleotide sequences in the sample specify the same CDR3. The chain is built from TRBV29-1 and TRBJ2-7; D possibly corresponds to TRBD1 (5 bases). V was shortened by 3 bases and J by 2 bases, with 8 bases between the two germline ends. This CDR3 is 12 amino acids long. Germline CDR1 is SQVTM and CDR2 is ANQGSEA. The CDR3 reads CSVDSGTYEQYF. CDR3 DNA: TGCAGCGTTGACTCAGGGACCTACGAGCAGTACTTC.